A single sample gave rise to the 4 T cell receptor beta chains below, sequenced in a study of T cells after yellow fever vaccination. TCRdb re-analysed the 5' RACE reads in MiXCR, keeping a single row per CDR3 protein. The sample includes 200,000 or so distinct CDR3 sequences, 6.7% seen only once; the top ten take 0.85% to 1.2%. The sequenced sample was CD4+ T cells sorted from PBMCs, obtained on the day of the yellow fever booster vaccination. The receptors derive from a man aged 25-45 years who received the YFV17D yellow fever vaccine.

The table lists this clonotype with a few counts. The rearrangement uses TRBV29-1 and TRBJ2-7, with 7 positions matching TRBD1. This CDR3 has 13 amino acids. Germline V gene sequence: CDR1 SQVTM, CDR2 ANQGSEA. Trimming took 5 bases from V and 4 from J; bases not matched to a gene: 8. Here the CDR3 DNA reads TGCAGCGTTCTGTGGGACAGCTTTTACGAGCAGTACTTC. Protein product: CSVLWDSFYEQYF.

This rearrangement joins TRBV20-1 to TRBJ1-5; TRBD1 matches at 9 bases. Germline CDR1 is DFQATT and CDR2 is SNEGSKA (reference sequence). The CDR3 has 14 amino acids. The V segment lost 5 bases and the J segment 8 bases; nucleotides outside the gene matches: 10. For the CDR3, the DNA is TGCAGTGCTGACCGGGACAGGGTGACGGAGCCCCAGCATTTT. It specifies CSADRDRVTEPQHF.

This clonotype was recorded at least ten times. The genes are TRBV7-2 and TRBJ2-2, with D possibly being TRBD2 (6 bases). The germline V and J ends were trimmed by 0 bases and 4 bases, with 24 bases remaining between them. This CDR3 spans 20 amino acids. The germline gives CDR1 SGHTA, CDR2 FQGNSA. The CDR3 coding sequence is TGTGCCAGCAGCTTAGCCCCTCAGCGCCCAGGGATCGGGAGCACCGGGGAGCTGTTTTTT. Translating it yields CASSLAPQRPGIGSTGELFF.

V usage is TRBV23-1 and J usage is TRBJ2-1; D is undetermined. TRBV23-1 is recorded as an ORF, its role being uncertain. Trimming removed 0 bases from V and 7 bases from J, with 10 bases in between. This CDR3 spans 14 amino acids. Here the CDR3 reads CASSQSARPNEQFF. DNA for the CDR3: TGCGCCAGCAGTCAATCCGCGAGACCTAATGAGCAGTTCTTC.